These 6 T cell receptor beta chains were all obtained from the same sample, sequenced in a study of blood T cell repertoires in COVID-19. Sequenced by immunoSEQ multiplex PCR; TCRdb stores in-frame clones only, minus some. The data contain 300,000 to 500,000 clones, 85% to 90% of them seen just once; the ten biggest clones take up about 0.89%. The sample comprised PBMCs or T cells enriched from blood (not recorded which). The origin of the receptors is a woman aged 25-40 years with acute COVID-19.

This chain links TRBV6-5 with TRBJ2-3, with 9 bases lining up with TRBD1. The CDR3 is made up of 14 amino acids. Per the germline V gene, CDR1 is MNHEY and CDR2 is SVGAGI. V trimming: 7 bases; J trimming: 4 bases; junction bases outside the gene matches: 6. For the CDR3, the DNA is TGTGCCAGCATCCCGGGACAGGGTCCAGATACGCAGTATTTT. Encoded protein: CASIPGQGPDTQYF.

The genes are TRBV10-3 and TRBJ1-2; 10 nucleotides align to TRBD1. V lost 11 bases to trimming and J lost 5 bases; unmatched junction nucleotides: 8. CDR1 ENHRY and CDR2 SYGVKD come from the germline V gene. The CDR3 loop spans 13 amino acids. This CDR3 reads CASDWGQGYGYTF. In DNA, the CDR3 is TGTGCCTCCGATTGGGGACAGGGGTATGGCTACACCTTC.

V gene TRBV29-1 combines with J gene TRBJ2-1, with TRBD1 identical over 9 bases. The CDR3 length is 20 residues. Unmatched junction bases numbered 20, after V lost 0 bases and J lost 5 bases. CDR1 and CDR2 (germline): SQVTM, ANQGSEA. The CDR3 DNA is TGCAGCGTTGAAGATACCACCTCTATTACAGGGGGCGGATACGACAATGAGCAGTTCTTC. It translates to CSVEDTTSITGGGYDNEQFF.

The chain couples TRBV10-1 to TRBJ2-3; TRBD2 might be the D (6 bases). The CDR3 spans 12 residues. Germline lookup yields CDR1 WNHNN and CDR2 SYGVQD (reference sequence). Trimming took 6 bases from V and 6 from J, leaving 10 bases between them. The CDR3 nucleotides are TGCGCCAGCAGCGTCGGAGGGGATACGCAGTATTTT. Its protein product is CASSVGGDTQYF.

Here the CDR3 DNA reads TGCGCCAGCAGCTTGGATGTCTGGACAGGGAACACTGAAGCTTTCTTT. It translates to CASSLDVWTGNTEAFF. The J gene is TRBJ1-1, the V gene TRBV5-1, with 7 bases aligning to TRBD1. The CDR3 sequence is 16 residues long. The germline V gene encodes CDR1 SGHRS and CDR2 YFSETQ. Trimming at V came to 0 bases and at J to 1 base, leaving 6 bases not matched to a gene.

This clone appeared once. The chain employs TRBV7-3 and TRBJ2-1; the match to TRBD2 covers 8 bases. The trim removed 6 bases at V and 4 bases at J, leaving 11 bases unmatched. CDR3 length: 16 amino acids. Germline CDR1 SGHTA, CDR2 FQGTGA. CDR3 loop: CASSSQTSGKYNEQFF. The DNA of the CDR3 is TGTGCCAGCAGTTCCCAAACTAGCGGAAAATACAATGAGCAGTTCTTC.